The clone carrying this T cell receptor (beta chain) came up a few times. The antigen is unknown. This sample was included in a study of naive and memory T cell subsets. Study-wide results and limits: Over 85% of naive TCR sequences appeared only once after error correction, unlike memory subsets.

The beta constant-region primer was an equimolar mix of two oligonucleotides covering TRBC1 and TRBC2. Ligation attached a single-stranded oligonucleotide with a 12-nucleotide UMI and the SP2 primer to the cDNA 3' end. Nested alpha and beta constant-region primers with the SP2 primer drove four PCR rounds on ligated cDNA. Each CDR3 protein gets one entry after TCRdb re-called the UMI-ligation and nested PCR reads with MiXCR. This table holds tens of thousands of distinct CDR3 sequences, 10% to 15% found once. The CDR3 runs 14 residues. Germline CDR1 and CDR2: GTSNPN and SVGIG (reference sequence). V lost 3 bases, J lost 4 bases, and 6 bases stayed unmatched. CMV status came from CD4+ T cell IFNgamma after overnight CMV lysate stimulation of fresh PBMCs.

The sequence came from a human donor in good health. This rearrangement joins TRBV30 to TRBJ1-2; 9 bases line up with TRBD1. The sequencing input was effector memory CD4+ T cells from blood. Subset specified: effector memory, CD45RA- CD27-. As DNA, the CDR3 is TGTGCCTGGAGGGGGACAGGGATTTCCTATGGCTACACCTTC. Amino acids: CAWRGTGISYGYTF.